Below, one T cell receptor beta chain is given with its context. In germline, CDR1 is SGDLS, CDR2 YYNGEE. The CDR3 has 17 residues. The ends lost 0 bases at V and 2 bases at J; junction bases unmatched: 5. The data derive from a study of response to subunit inactivated influenza vaccine. TCRdb redid the calling of the RT-PCR reads with MiXCR, one entry per CDR3 protein. In the table there are 500,000 to 600,000 distinct CDR3 sequences, approximately 10% of which are singletons. This sample was shared with a second study, whose subject was T cells expressing NK-cell markers. As that study records: Making the TCR beta cDNA relied on 5'RACE template switching with UMIs. Sorting was restricted to alpha-beta TCR T cells by an anti-gamma-delta TCR antibody in several experiments.

The sequence derives from a man between 45 and 60 years old who received an inactivated influenza vaccine. The starting material was PBMCs from blood, obtained on the day of vaccination. The chain employs TRBV9 and TRBJ2-2; the match to TRBD2 covers 9 bases. The CDR3 DNA is TGTGCCAGCAGCGTAGCGTTTAGCGGGAGTAACACCGGGGAGCTGTTTTTT. Translating gives CASSVAFSGSNTGELFF.